The clone carrying this T cell receptor (beta chain) showed up just a few times. As yet, its antigen is unknown. The sample belongs to a study of cytomegalovirus exposure and HLA in healthy donors. Study-wide findings and caveats: According to a later analysis, donors in an Asian-associated ancestry cluster reportedly had fewer N-insertions than the 666-donor mean.

PCR was performed using 60 Vbeta and 13 Jbeta primers. Generated by immunoSEQ multiplex PCR, the TCRdb table keeps only in-frame clones and is missing some. This sample yields some 130,000 clones, of which roughly 70% are seen a single time; 2.5% to 3.5% belongs to the top ten. V was trimmed by 4 bases and J by 1 base, leaving 7 bases between them. The germline gives CDR1 SQVTM, CDR2 ANQGSEA. CDR3 length: 13 amino acids. This clonotype was sampled from a man aged 35-49 years in good health and CMV-seronegative. The sequenced sample was PBMCs. V is TRBV29-1 and J is TRBJ1-4; the D is unclear. The CDR3: CSVGAGTNEKLFF. Here the CDR3 DNA reads TGCAGCGTTGGGGCGGGAACTAATGAAAAACTGTTTTTT.